This T cell receptor beta chain was sequenced in a study of cytomegalovirus exposure and HLA in healthy donors. The study ran its PCR with 60 Vbeta and 13 Jbeta primers. In the original processing: Unique TCR beta chains totaled roughly 80 million in a later count, with roughly 11 million of them shared. Produced via immunoSEQ multiplex PCR; TCRdb's table is partial and in-frame only. V and J calls and clone size are copied from that table; D and trimming were computed from the DNA. The table shows about 200,000 clones, with around four fifths occurring only once. Concerning this clone: Antigen: not known.

Study results and caveats: Most observed TCR sequences were rare, whereas some public TCRs were detected in many donors. Across HLA loci, a later analysis found differing TCR association rates, with DRB1 most and HLA-C fewest. Researchers catalogued under 200 TCR beta chains as cytomegalovirus-associated.

Sequenced material: PBMCs. This receptor was taken from a woman aged 40 to 55 in good health and CMV-seronegative.

The CDR3 DNA is TGTGCCAGCAGCTTAGAAAGGGGGATGCAGCCCCAGCATTTT. Protein: CASSLERGMQPQHF. The chain joins TRBV11-2 to TRBJ1-5, with D possibly TRBD1 on 6 matching bases. Trimming stripped 0 bases from V and 7 bases from J, with 10 bases between. Germline V gene lookup returns CDR1 SGHAT and CDR2 FQNNGV. The CDR3 runs 14 residues.